This record covers a single T cell receptor (beta chain). The antigen remains undetermined. The assay was immunoSEQ multiplex PCR, and TCRdb's table has in-frame clones only and misses some. The sample includes roughly 660,000 clones, roughly 88% of them seen just once. This record belongs to a study of shared clonotypes between healthy human individuals. Per germline, CDR1 MNHEY and CDR2 SMNVEV (reference sequence). V shed 2 bases and J shed 7 bases, with 17 bases lying between them. CDR3 length equals 15 residues. General study points: What rarefaction showed was incomplete sorted-subset sequencing despite large depth. What limited the represented genetic and exposure-history diversity was the small number of donors.

The sequence was obtained from a man aged 18 to 30 in good health. Some clones in this sample may be carry-over from other donors' samples. V is TRBV27 and J is TRBJ1-2, with no clear D. The sample was memory CD8+ T cells from PBMCs. This sample's subset: CD45RO+ cells pooled with CCR7-negative TemRA cells. CDR3 region: CASSLRLASLGGYTF. For the CDR3, the DNA is TGTGCCAGCAGTTTAAGGCTGGCCTCATTAGGTGGCTACACCTTC.